The 7 T cell receptor beta chains given below trace back to one sample, sequenced in a study of cytomegalovirus exposure and HLA in healthy donors. The PCR employed 60 Vbeta primers together with 13 Jbeta primers. Generated by immunoSEQ multiplex PCR, the TCRdb table keeps only in-frame clones and is missing some. The data hold tens of thousands of clones, with 65% to 70% observed a single time. Specimen: PBMCs. These TCRs come from a man aged 35 to 55 in good health and CMV-seropositive.

The chain recombines TRBV6-5 with TRBJ1-2, with D uncertain. Germline values: CDR1 MNHEY, CDR2 SVGAGI. Trimming removed 6 bases from V and 2 bases from J, with 13 bases in between. This CDR3 comprises 14 residues. This CDR3 is CASREGGSNYGYTF. Written as DNA, the CDR3 is TGTGCCAGCAGGGAGGGAGGCTCCAACTATGGCTACACCTTC.

The chain employs TRBV30 and TRBJ2-1; 9 nucleotides match TRBD1. V lost 4 bases, J lost 5 bases, and 9 bases stayed unmatched. Germline V gene lookup returns CDR1 GTSNPN and CDR2 SVGIG (reference sequence). The CDR3 runs to 15 residues. The CDR3 DNA sequence: TGTGCCTGGACGATCCCGGGACAGGGTCACAATGAGCAGTTCTTC. Its translation: CAWTIPGQGHNEQFF.

The chain is built from TRBV19 and TRBJ2-5; 10 bases agree with TRBD1. This CDR3 region has 14 residues. Germline values: CDR1 LNHDA, CDR2 SQIVND (reference sequence). With 3 bases clipped from V and 4 bases from J, the junction kept 2 bases outside the gene matches. The CDR3 region is CASSIDRGRETQYF. CDR3 sequence (DNA): TGTGCCAGTAGTATCGACAGGGGGCGAGAGACCCAGTACTTC.

This clone has just one count. The J gene is TRBJ1-1, the V gene TRBV28; 7 nucleotides align to TRBD1. This CDR3 has 13 amino acids. J was trimmed by 0 bases and V by 8 bases; bases with no gene match: 3. The germline CDR1 and CDR2 sequences are MDHEN and SYDVKM. The CDR3, as DNA: TGTGCCAGCTGGGACAGACTGAACACTGAAGCTTTCTTT. Protein: CASWDRLNTEAFF.

This chain joins TRBV5-1 and TRBJ2-2, with D maybe TRBD2 (5 bases). Trimming took 0 bases from V and 7 from J, leaving 13 bases between them. The CDR3 contains 15 residues. Germline CDR1 reads SGHRS; CDR2 reads YFSETQ. The CDR3 nucleotides are TGCGCCAGCAGCTTGGTGGGATCGGGGTTCGGGGAGCTGTTTTTT. Its protein product is CASSLVGSGFGELFF.

This chain joins TRBV5-1 and TRBJ2-1; D may be TRBD2 (6 bases). The CDR3 loop spans 17 amino acids. Germline lookup yields CDR1 SGHRS and CDR2 YFSETQ. V gave up 0 bases and J gave up 4 bases, with 17 bases separating them. CDR3 residues: CASSLAPTGTGYNEQFF. The CDR3 DNA reads as TGCGCCAGCAGCTTGGCCCCAACCGGGACTGGTTACAATGAGCAGTTCTTC.

V and J are TRBV2 and TRBJ2-1; D might be TRBD1 (6 bases). Between the trimmed V and J ends, which lost 4 bases and 2 bases, there was a span of 15 bases. CDR3 size: 16 residues. Germline V gives CDR1 SNHLY, CDR2 FYNNEI. This CDR3 reads CASSVGATSTYNEQFF. CDR3 nucleotides: TGTGCCAGCAGTGTGGGGGCCACTTCGACCTACAATGAGCAGTTCTTC.